The 16 T cell receptor beta chains presented below share a single source sample, sequenced in a study of early T cells in non-severe SARS-CoV-2 infection (dated by TCRdb to the early 2020s). To prepare the library, 5' RACE was applied. TCRdb names NextSeq 500 as the instrument used. The public reads were run again by TCRdb, first through fastp at Q25 and then through MiXCR, and only productive beta chains were kept. Identical CDR3 protein sequences are pooled into one entry, listed with their most common genes and DNA. For this sample the table gives about 28,000 distinct CDR3 sequences, of which approximately 6.4% were detected only once. Jointly, the top ten make up 34% of the sample. The source was whole blood, collected at baseline. Receptor source: an adult who was a healthcare worker with PCR-confirmed SARS-CoV-2 infection or an uninfected control (not recorded which).

This clonotype ranks as medium-sized. The V and J genes are TRBV20-1 and TRBJ2-1, with D possibly being TRBD1 or TRBD2 (5 bases each). Germline values: CDR1 DFQATT, CDR2 SNEGSKA (reference sequence). The CDR3 has 13 amino acids. With 5 bases removed from V and 5 bases from J, the gap between germline ends came to 13 bases. The CDR3 region is CSAPSFRDNEQFF. As DNA, the CDR3 is TGCAGTGCTCCTAGCTTCAGGGACAATGAGCAGTTCTTC.

The chain employs TRBV6-5 and TRBJ1-6; no definite D call. This CDR3 region has 13 residues. V was pared by 2 bases and J by 7 bases, with 6 bases between. Germline V gene lookup returns CDR1 MNHEY and CDR2 SVGAGI. This CDR3 reads CASSYRENSPLHF. The CDR3 DNA reads TGTGCCAGCAGTTACAGGGAAAATTCACCCCTCCACTTT.

This clonotype was found many times. J is TRBJ1-2 and V is TRBV12-3 or TRBV12-4; 11 nucleotides agree with TRBD1. There are 15 residues in the CDR3. The V segment lost 5 bases and the J segment 4 bases; nucleotides outside the gene matches: 6. CDR3 residues: CASSDPGQGVYGYTF. DNA of the CDR3: TGTGCCAGCAGTGACCCGGGACAGGGGGTCTATGGCTACACCTTC.

This clonotype was seen more than once but under ten times. The chain links TRBV7-2 to TRBJ2-3; TRBD2 aligns across 9 bases. The junction had 10 bases not matched to a gene; V was cut back by 2 bases and J by 7 bases. The CDR3 contains 16 residues. The germline CDR1 and CDR2 sequences are SGHTA and FQGNSA. CDR3 residues: CASSLTAGGSWNTQYF. CDR3 nucleotides: TGTGCCAGCAGCTTAACGGCGGGGGGGTCCTGGAATACGCAGTATTTT.

The chain carries TRBV28 and TRBJ1-6; 11 bases are a match to TRBD1. The CDR3 totals 18 residues. CDR1 and CDR2 from the germline V gene are MDHEN and SYDVKM. V shed 6 bases and J 10 bases; nucleotides not matched to a gene: 17. CDR3 sequence (DNA): TGTGCCAGCAGCCCCGGGACAGGGGGGACGATCTTAGGATCACCCCTCCACTTT. It codes for CASSPGTGGTILGSPLHF.

Only a few counts were recorded for this clonotype. One end of the junction does not line up with germline, which may come from a read error. CDR3 loop: CASSFIGGQGDEQFF. The CDR3, as DNA: TGTGCCAGCAGCTTTATCGGGGGACAGGGGGATGAGCAGTTCTTC. The chain employs TRBV5-1 and TRBJ2-1; 11 nucleotides line up with TRBD1. In germline, CDR1 is SGHRS, CDR2 YFSETQ. The CDR3 runs to 15 residues.

This clonotype came up many times. V gene TRBV12-5 combines with J gene TRBJ2-5, with TRBD1 as a possible D gene (6 bases). CDR1 and CDR2 from the germline V gene are LGHNT and FRNRAP. With 6 bases removed from V and 10 bases from J, the gap between germline ends came to 18 bases. There are 13 residues in the CDR3. CDR3 sequence (DNA): TGTGCTAGTGGAACGGGAACAGGGATCAACCAGTACTTC. Protein sequence: CASGTGTGINQYF.

V gene TRBV5-1 combines with J gene TRBJ2-1, with a weak D call TRBD2 (6 bases). CDR3 length: 15 residues. Trimming removed 4 bases from V and 5 bases from J, with 16 bases in between. CDR1 and CDR2 (germline): SGHRS, YFSETQ. The CDR3 region is CASSARGLKDNEQFF. In DNA form, the CDR3 reads TGCGCCAGCAGCGCCCGGGGACTCAAGGACAATGAGCAGTTCTTC.

There are many counts of this clonotype. The V call is TRBV6-2 or TRBV6-3, the J call TRBJ1-5; 9 bases map to TRBD1. V shed 8 bases, J shed 7 bases, and the junction held 6 bases outside the gene matches. The germline V gene has CDR1 MNHEY and CDR2 SVGEGT. The CDR3 is made up of 13 amino acids. CDR3 nucleotides: TGTGCCAGCTCAGGACAGGGGCGACAGCCCCAGCATTTT. Translated: CASSGQGRQPQHF.

This clonotype was counted ten times or more. V and J are TRBV5-6 and TRBJ1-6; TRBD1 agrees at 12 bases. The CDR3 sequence is 15 residues long. The germline CDR1 and CDR2 sequences are SGHDT and YYEEEE. Germline trimming cut 4 bases from V and 9 bases from J; bases unmatched to any gene: 5. As DNA, the CDR3 is TGTGCCAGCAGCAGCCGGGACAGGGGGCGTTCACCCCTCCACTTT. This codes for CASSSRDRGRSPLHF.

This clonotype appeared many times. This CDR3 is CASSEQDSYNEQFF. The CDR3 nucleotides read TGTGCCAGTAGCGAACAGGACTCCTACAATGAGCAGTTCTTC. This chain connects TRBV19 to TRBJ2-1, with D perhaps matching TRBD1 (5 bases). This CDR3 has 14 residues. Trimming cost V 6 bases and J 0 bases, with 9 bases left between them. The germline gives CDR1 LNHDA, CDR2 SQIVND (reference sequence).

This clonotype appeared many times. This chain joins TRBV6-1 and TRBJ2-5; D remains unclear. The CDR3 is 14 residues long. V lost 1 base, J lost 7 bases, and 13 bases lay in between. Germline V lookup: CDR1 MNHNS, CDR2 SASEGT. CDR3 coding DNA: TGTGCCAGCAGTGAAGTAGTCGATGCAGGGACCCAGTACTTC. It translates to CASSEVVDAGTQYF.

This clonotype was counted between two and nine times. This chain uses TRBV12-3 or TRBV12-4 with TRBJ2-5; 11 bases match TRBD2. The CDR3 extends over 14 amino acids. The V segment lost 6 bases and the J segment 1 base; nucleotides outside the gene matches: 1. The CDR3 loop reads CASSLAGGQETQYF. The CDR3, as DNA: TGTGCCAGCAGCCTAGCGGGGGGCCAAGAGACCCAGTACTTC.

The chain links TRBV13 to TRBJ2-3; D remains ambiguous. The CDR3 contains 15 residues. Germline CDR1 PRHDT, CDR2 FYEKMQ (reference sequence). The germline V and J ends were trimmed by 5 bases and 5 bases, with 17 bases remaining between them. The CDR3 nucleotides read TGTGCCAGCAGCGGGGTCCCCCCCGGACGAGATACGCAGTATTTT. Its translation is CASSGVPPGRDTQYF. Filled out from reference TRBV13 and TRBJ2-3, the complete variable domain reads AAGVIQSPRHLIKEKRETATLKCYPIPRHDTVYWYQQGPGQDPQFLISFYEKMQSDKGSIPDRFSAQQFSDYHSELNMSSLELGDSALYFCASSGVPPGRDTQYFGPGTRLTVL.

This clonotype was observed many times. V and J are TRBV30 and TRBJ1-5, with D perhaps TRBD1 (5 bases). The CDR3 consists of 13 residues. V was clipped by 0 bases and J by 6 bases, with 9 bases between them. Per germline, CDR1 GTSNPN and CDR2 SVGIG (reference sequence). The CDR3 nucleotides read TGTGCCTGGAGTGTACAAGGGGTTCAGCCCCAGCATTTT. It is translated as CAWSVQGVQPQHF. Full variable domain (missing parts from reference TRBV30 and TRBJ1-5): SQTIHQWPATLVQPVGSPLSLECTVEGTSNPNLYWYRQAAGRGLQLLFYSVGIGQISSEVPQNLSASRPQDRQFILSSKKLLLSDSGFYLCAWSVQGVQPQHFGDGTRLSIL.

This sequence joins TRBV7-9 and TRBJ2-3, with 10 positions matching TRBD2. The V gene end was trimmed by 5 bases and the J gene end by 1 base; junction bases not matched to a gene: 6. Per germline, CDR1 SEHNR and CDR2 FQNEAQ (reference sequence). The CDR3 has 16 residues. The CDR3 sequence: CASSPLAGEGTDTQYF. CDR3 bases: TGTGCCAGCAGCCCTCTAGCGGGAGAGGGCACAGATACGCAGTATTTT.